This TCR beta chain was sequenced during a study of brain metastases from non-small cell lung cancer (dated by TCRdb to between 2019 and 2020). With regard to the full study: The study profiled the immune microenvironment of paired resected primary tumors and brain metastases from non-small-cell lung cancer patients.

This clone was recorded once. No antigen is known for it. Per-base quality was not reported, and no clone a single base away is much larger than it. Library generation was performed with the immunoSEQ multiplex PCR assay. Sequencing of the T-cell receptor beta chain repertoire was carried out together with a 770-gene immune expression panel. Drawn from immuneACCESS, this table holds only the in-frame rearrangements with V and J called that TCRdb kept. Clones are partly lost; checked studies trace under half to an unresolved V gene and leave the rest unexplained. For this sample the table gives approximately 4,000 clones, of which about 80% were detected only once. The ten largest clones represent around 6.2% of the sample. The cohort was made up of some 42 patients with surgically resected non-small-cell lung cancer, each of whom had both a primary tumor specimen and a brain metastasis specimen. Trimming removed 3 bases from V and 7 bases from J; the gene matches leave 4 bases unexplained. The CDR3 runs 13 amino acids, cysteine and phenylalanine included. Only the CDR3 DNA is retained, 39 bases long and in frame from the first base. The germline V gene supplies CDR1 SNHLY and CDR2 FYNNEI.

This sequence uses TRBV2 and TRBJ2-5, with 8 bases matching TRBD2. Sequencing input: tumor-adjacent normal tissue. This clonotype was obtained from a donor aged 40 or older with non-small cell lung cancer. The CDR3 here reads CASSDGRAATQYF. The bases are TGTGCCAGCAGTGACGGGAGGGCCGCGACCCAGTACTTC. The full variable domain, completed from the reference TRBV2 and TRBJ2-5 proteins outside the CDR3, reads EPEVTQTPSHQVTQMGQEVILRCVPISNHLYFYWYRQILGQKVEFLVSFYNNEISEKSEIFDDQFSVERPDGSNFTLKIRSTKLEDSAMYFCASSDGRAATQYFGPGTRLLVL.